The clone carrying this TCR beta chain was seen more than once but under ten times. Its antigen is not identified. In the authors' methods: Junction-only immunoSEQ data arrived without quality scores, meaning filtering differed. TCRdb's table, derived via immunoSEQ multiplex PCR, lists solely in-frame clones and lacks some. The V and J calls and the clone size are those of that table, but D and trimming were determined from the DNA. The repertoire holds about 710,000 clones, with 72% as singletons. The entry originates in a study of shared clonotypes between healthy human individuals. Germline CDR1 is PRHDT and CDR2 is FYEKMQ (reference sequence). The CDR3 has 18 residues. The V gene end was trimmed by 1 base and the J gene end by 0 bases; junction bases not matched to a gene: 12. Study-wide findings and caveats: An effect of sequencing depth on clonotype sharing among donors was expected.

The V call is TRBV13, the J call TRBJ2-7; TRBD1 matches 7 bases. The TCR sequence derives from a woman aged 25 to 39 in good health. Sequencing was performed on memory CD4+ T cells sorted from blood. Regarding subset: CD45RA-negative fraction. DNA of the CDR3: TGTGCCAGCAGCTTAGACGAAGGAAGGGGGCCCAGCTCCTACGAGCAGTACTTC. This codes for CASSLDEGRGPSSYEQYF.